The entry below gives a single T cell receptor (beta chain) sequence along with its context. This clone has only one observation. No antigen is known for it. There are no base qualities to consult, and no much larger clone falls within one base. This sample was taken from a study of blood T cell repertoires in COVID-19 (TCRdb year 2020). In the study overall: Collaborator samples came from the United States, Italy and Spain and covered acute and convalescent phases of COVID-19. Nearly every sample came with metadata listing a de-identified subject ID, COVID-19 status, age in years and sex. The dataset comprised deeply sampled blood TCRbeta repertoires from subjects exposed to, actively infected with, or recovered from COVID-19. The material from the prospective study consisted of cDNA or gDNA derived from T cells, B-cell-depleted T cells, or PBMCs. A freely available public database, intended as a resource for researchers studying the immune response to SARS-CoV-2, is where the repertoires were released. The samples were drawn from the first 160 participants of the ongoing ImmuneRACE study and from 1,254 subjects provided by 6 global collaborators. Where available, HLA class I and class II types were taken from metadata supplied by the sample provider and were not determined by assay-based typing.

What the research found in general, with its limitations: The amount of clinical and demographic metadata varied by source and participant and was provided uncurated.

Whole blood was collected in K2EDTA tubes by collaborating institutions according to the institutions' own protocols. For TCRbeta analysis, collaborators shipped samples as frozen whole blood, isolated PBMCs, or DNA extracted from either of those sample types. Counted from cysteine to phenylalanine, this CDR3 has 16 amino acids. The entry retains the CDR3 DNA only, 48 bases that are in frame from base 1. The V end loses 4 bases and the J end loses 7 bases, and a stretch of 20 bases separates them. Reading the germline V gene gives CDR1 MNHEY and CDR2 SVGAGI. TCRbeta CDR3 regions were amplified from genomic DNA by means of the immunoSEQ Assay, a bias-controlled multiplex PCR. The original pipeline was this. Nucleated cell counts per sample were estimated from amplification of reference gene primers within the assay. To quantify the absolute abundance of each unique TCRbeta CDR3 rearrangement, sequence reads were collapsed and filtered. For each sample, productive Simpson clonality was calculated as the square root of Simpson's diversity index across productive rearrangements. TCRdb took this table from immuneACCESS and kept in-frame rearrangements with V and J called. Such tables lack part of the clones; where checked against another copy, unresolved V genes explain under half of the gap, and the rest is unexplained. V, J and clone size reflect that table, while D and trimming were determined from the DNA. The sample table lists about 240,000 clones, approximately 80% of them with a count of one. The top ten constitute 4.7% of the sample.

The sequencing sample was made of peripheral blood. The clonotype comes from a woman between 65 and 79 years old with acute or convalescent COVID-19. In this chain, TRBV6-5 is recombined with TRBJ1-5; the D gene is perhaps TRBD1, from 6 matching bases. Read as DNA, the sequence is TGTGCCAGCAGTTCCGACCCGTTCAGGGGAGGGCAGCCCCAGCATTTT. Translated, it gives CASSSDPFRGGQPQHF.